The clone carrying this TCR beta chain was seen just once. This record belongs to a study of T cell changes during pregnancy in multiple sclerosis. Using immunoSEQ multiplex PCR, the repertoire was profiled, and TCRdb retains in-frame clones only, with some absent. The data show 100,000 or so clones, with around 92% seen just once and approximately 1% held by the top ten. The V gene lost 4 bases and the J gene lost 2 bases, with 7 bases spanning the gap. Germline CDR1 reads MNHEY; CDR2 reads SMNVEV (reference sequence). The CDR3 runs 13 residues. V gene TRBV27 combines with J gene TRBJ2-3, with D unresolved. The sample in question was peripheral blood, obtained before pregnancy. The sequence came from a female donor with multiple sclerosis, enrolled in a pregnancy study. The chain's CDR3 is CASSYGPTDTQYF. The CDR3 DNA follows: TGTGCCAGCAGTTATGGCCCCACAGATACGCAGTATTTT.